This T cell receptor (beta chain) emerged from a study of blood T cells in healthy people across ages. The wider study: Roughly one uniquely barcoded beta molecule per two T cells was captured.

Overall study results and limits: Getting older went along with TCR beta diversity per million T cells dropping roughly linearly. Long-lived donors carried more naive CD4+ cells and greater diversity than aged donors.

Comment on this clonotype: Antigen: not known.

Alongside a J-beta primer mix, a sample-barcoded 5' primer served in a second PCR lasting about 7 to 12 cycles. TCRdb reprocessed the 5' RACE reads with MiXCR, giving one entry per CDR3 protein. The data contain 870,000 or so distinct CDR3 sequences, about 28% of them singletons. Total RNA, at least 6 micrograms per sample, was extracted from PBMCs. CDR3 length: 16 amino acids. Between the trimmed V and J ends, which lost 0 bases and 9 bases, there was a span of 16 bases. Germline V lookup: CDR1 SGHKS, CDR2 YYEKEE (reference sequence). This TCR came from a woman aged 80 or older in good health. The chain uses TRBV5-5 and TRBJ1-6; tentatively, D is TRBD1 (5 bases). What was sequenced was blood. In DNA, the CDR3 is TGTGCCAGCAGCTTGGGGATCGACAGACAACCTTCACCCCTCCACTTT. Protein sequence: CASSLGIDRQPSPLHF.